The entry that follows covers one TCR beta chain sequence. Its matching antigen is unknown. This sample is part of a study of CD8 T cells in ankylosing spondylitis. Study results and caveats: Eight highly homologous variants made up a TCR beta motif, and this motif appeared characteristic of ankylosing spondylitis blood.

MiXCR, run by TCRdb on the 5' RACE reads, gives a single entry per CDR3 protein. Among fewer than 400,000 distinct CDR3 sequences, approximately 8.2% were seen once, and the ten largest hold 13% to 15%. Germline CDR1 is SEHNR and CDR2 is FQNEAQ (reference sequence). The CDR3 is made up of 15 amino acids. Trimming removed 1 base at V and 9 bases at J, with 16 bases between. The V gene is TRBV7-9, the J gene TRBJ2-1; D gene ambiguous. This receptor was obtained from a male donor with ankylosing spondylitis. Sequencing input: blood, either unsorted or a sorted T cell fraction (not recorded which). CDR3 amino acids: CASSLVSLPLAEQFF. CDR3 bases: TGTGCCAGCAGCTTAGTTTCCCTTCCGCTTGCTGAGCAGTTCTTC.